This TCR beta chain was documented in a study of blood T cell repertoires in COVID-19. Overall study: The United States, Italy and Spain provided the acute and convalescent COVID-19 samples. Sources were T cells, B-cell-depleted T cells, or PBMCs; the material itself was cDNA or gDNA.

Per the original data handling: How many nucleated cells were present was estimated from reference gene primer amplification. Using immunoSEQ multiplex PCR, the repertoire was profiled, and TCRdb retains in-frame clones only, with some absent. V, J and clone size were drawn from that table, and D and trimming were deduced from the DNA. The sample yields approximately 93,000 clones, 80% to 90% seen once. In germline, CDR1 is MNHEY, CDR2 SVGEGT. The J segment lost 6 bases and the V segment lost 6 bases, leaving 16 bases of the junction unmatched. CDR3 size: 16 residues. The sample consisted of peripheral blood. The clonotype was recovered from a man between 50 and 59 years old with active or convalescent COVID-19. This chain links TRBV6-2 or TRBV6-3 with TRBJ2-7, with 8 positions matching TRBD2. In nucleotides, the CDR3 is TGTGCCAGCAGCCCTATGGGAGCGGGGGTCGGGAGCGAGCAGTACTTC. Translated: CASSPMGAGVGSEQYF.